A single sample gave rise to the 14 T cell receptor beta chains below, sequenced in a study of T cells in Graves' hyperthyroidism and ophthalmopathy. RNA transcripts served as the template for amplifying TCR beta CDR3 regions. First-round RT-PCR with HTBI primers amplified the TCR CDR3 region. TCRdb reanalysed the multiplex PCR reads using MiXCR and keeps one entry per CDR3 protein. Here the sample spans roughly 740,000 distinct CDR3 sequences, 16% being singletons. The sample taken for sequencing was blood. These receptors were obtained from a man in his late teens or twenties with Graves' hyperthyroidism.

The chain is built from TRBV6-2 or TRBV6-3 and TRBJ2-7; 7 bases are shared with TRBD2. The CDR3 runs 15 residues. From germline, CDR1 is MNHEY and CDR2 SVGEGT. V shed 2 bases and J 2 bases; nucleotides not matched to a gene: 6. The CDR3 nucleotides are TGTGCCAGCAGTTACGTGGGGGAGGGGCCCTACGAGCAGTACTTC. Translating gives CASSYVGEGPYEQYF.

This clonotype was recorded a few times. The chain carries TRBV28 and TRBJ1-4; D is ambiguous. This CDR3 is built from 11 residues. Germline CDR1 and CDR2: MDHEN and SYDVKM. Trimming shortened V by 5 bases and J by 5 bases, and 3 bases separated the two germline ends. The chain's CDR3 is CASSQNEKLFF. CDR3 sequence (DNA): TGTGCCAGCAGTCAGAATGAAAAACTGTTTTTT.

This clonotype was picked up many times. The V call is TRBV28, the J call TRBJ2-7; 8 positions match TRBD2. Losses at the gene ends were 11 bases for V and 3 bases for J; bases not matched to a gene: 12. Germline V lookup: CDR1 MDHEN, CDR2 SYDVKM. The CDR3 length is 14 residues. The CDR3 loop is CASRDSGTSYEQYF. DNA of the CDR3: TGTGCCTCAAGGGATAGCGGGACCAGCTACGAGCAGTACTTC.

The V gene is TRBV4-2, the J gene TRBJ2-5; D is perhaps TRBD2 (6 bases). CDR1 is LGHNA and CDR2 is YNFKEQ in the germline V gene. Trimming removed 4 bases at V and 2 bases at J, with 14 bases between. CDR3 length: 15 amino acids. The CDR3 region has the DNA TGTGCCAGCAGCCCCGGGCCGGGGGTACAAGAGACCCAGTACTTC. Translated: CASSPGPGVQETQYF.

This clonotype was found a few times. This chain links TRBV3-1 with TRBJ2-1, with D perhaps matching TRBD1 or TRBD2 (5 bases each). Germline V gene sequence: CDR1 LGHDT, CDR2 YNNKEL (reference sequence). V dropped 3 bases and J dropped 0 bases, with 15 bases sitting between them. CDR3 length equals 17 residues. CDR3 residues: CASSHLGPASSYNEQFF. DNA for the CDR3: TGTGCCAGCAGCCATTTGGGACCAGCGAGCTCCTACAATGAGCAGTTCTTC.

This clonotype was detected a few times. This chain connects TRBV11-1 to TRBJ2-3; D unresolved. The CDR3 totals 15 residues. Trimming stripped 5 bases from V and 0 bases from J, with 12 bases between. CDR1 is SGHAT, CDR2 FQDESV, per germline (reference sequence). Here the CDR3 reads CASSPETSSTDTQYF. CDR3 DNA sequence: TGTGCCAGCAGCCCTGAAACATCTAGCACAGATACGCAGTATTTT.

Ten or more counts support this clonotype. The chain recombines TRBV7-2 with TRBJ1-5; D is uncertain. V shed 0 bases and J shed 7 bases, with 7 bases lying between them. Germline CDR1 reads SGHTA; CDR2 reads FQGNSA. The CDR3 runs to 13 residues. CDR3 sequence: CASSLAAGQPQHF. CDR3 nucleotide sequence: TGTGCCAGCAGCTTAGCGGCCGGGCAGCCCCAGCATTTT.

This clonotype was seen a few times. This rearrangement joins TRBV3-1 to TRBJ1-6; TRBD1 matches 8 bases. The V gene end was trimmed by 2 bases and the J gene end by 9 bases; junction bases not matched to a gene: 12. The CDR3 is 17 amino acids. Germline-derived CDR1 and CDR2 are LGHDT and YNNKEL (reference sequence). The CDR3 nucleotides read TGTGCCAGCAGCCAAACCTATCCCGGGACAGGCAGTTCACCCCTCCACTTT. Translation: CASSQTYPGTGSSPLHF.

The rearrangement uses TRBV20-1 and TRBJ2-3; perhaps D is TRBD1 or TRBD2 (6 bases each). The germline CDR1 and CDR2 sequences are DFQATT and SNEGSKA (reference sequence). V was clipped by 5 bases and J by 1 base, with 16 bases between them. This CDR3 spans 15 amino acids. The CDR3: CSALSGGGRTDTQYF. DNA for the CDR3: TGCAGTGCTCTTAGCGGAGGGGGGCGCACAGATACGCAGTATTTT.

This clonotype was detected ten times or more. The V gene is TRBV7-6, the J gene TRBJ2-7; 7 positions agree with TRBD2. The CDR3 loop spans 15 amino acids. With V trimmed by 5 bases and J by 3 bases, 10 bases remained unmatched. Germline V gene data show CDR1 as SGHVS and CDR2 as FNYEAQ. The CDR3 loop reads CASSLTSGGIYEQYF. In DNA, the CDR3 is TGTGCCAGCAGCCTCACGTCGGGAGGAATCTACGAGCAGTACTTC.

This clonotype was picked up many times. The junction and the germline gene differ at one end; a read error may be behind it. The rearrangement joins TRBV7-7 to TRBJ2-1, with unresolved D. CDR3 length equals 14 residues. From germline, CDR1 is SSHAT and CDR2 FNYEAQ (reference sequence). In DNA form, the CDR3 reads TGTGCTAGCAGCCCCGGACGGAACTACAATGAGCAGTTCTTC. Translated, it gives CASSPGRNYNEQFF. The whole variable domain, filled in from reference TRBV7-7 and TRBJ2-1, reads GAGVSQSPRYKVTKRGQDVTLRCDPISSHATLYWYQQALGQGPEFLTYFNYEAQPDKSGLPSDRFSAERPEGSISTLTIQRTEQRDSAMYRCASSPGRNYNEQFFGPGTRLTVL.

The rearrangement uses TRBV4-1 and TRBJ1-2, with TRBD1 matching 7 bases. V trimming: 0 bases; J trimming: 0 bases; junction bases outside the gene matches: 7. Germline loops: CDR1 MGHRA, CDR2 YSYEKL. This CDR3 has 17 amino acids. DNA of the CDR3: TGCGCCAGCAGCCAAGAGCCTACGACAGGGACTAACTATGGCTACACCTTC. Translating it yields CASSQEPTTGTNYGYTF.

The chain combines TRBV18 with TRBJ2-7; the D gene is possibly TRBD1 (5 bases). Germline-derived CDR1 and CDR2 are KGHSH and LQKENI. The CDR3 contains 14 residues. The V and J ends lost 5 bases and 2 bases respectively, with 13 bases between them. CDR3 DNA: TGTGCCAGCTCATCGCAGACAGCTACCTACGAGCAGTACTTC. Translation gives CASSSQTATYEQYF.

This chain uses TRBV27 with TRBJ2-7; 8 nucleotides agree with TRBD1. The CDR3 is 14 amino acids. Germline V CDR1 and CDR2: MNHEY, SMNVEV (reference sequence). V lost 7 bases, J lost 7 bases, and 12 bases stayed unmatched. This CDR3 reads CASTFRTGSREQYF. CDR3 bases: TGTGCCAGCACTTTCCGGACAGGGAGCAGAGAGCAGTACTTC.